These 28 T cell receptor beta chains were sequenced from one sample in a study of T cells after posttransplantation cyclophosphamide (TCRdb year 2016). Receptor libraries were prepared by the immunoSEQ multiplex PCR assay. The source is immuneACCESS, and TCRdb retained only in-frame sequences with V and J called. Part of the clones is not carried over; for the studies checked, unresolved V genes explain less than half of this, and the remainder is unexplained. This sample gives about 32,000 clones in total; over 75% of them show up just once. Roughly 0.096% of the sample comes from the top ten. To count as naive, T cells had to be viable CD3+CD4+ or CD3+CD8+ cells with a CCR7+CD45RA+CD45RO-CD95-CD27+CD28+ profile. Sequenced: naive CD4+ T cells sorted from blood. Receptor source: a man aged 25 to 40 in good health and a related stem cell transplant donor.

The chain recombines TRBV7-3 with TRBJ2-2, with TRBD1 matching 8 bases. Germline CDR1 SGHTA, CDR2 FQGTGA. The CDR3 is 17 amino acids. Germline trimming cut 4 bases from V and 2 bases from J; bases unmatched to any gene: 9. The CDR3 nucleotides read TGTGCCAGCAGCTCTCGGACAGGGCCGTTTAACACCGGGGAGCTGTTTTTT. This sequence encodes CASSSRTGPFNTGELFF.

This chain connects TRBV5-1 to TRBJ1-4; 7 bases align to TRBD1. Germline values: CDR1 SGHRS, CDR2 YFSETQ. Germline trimming cut 0 bases from V and 7 bases from J; bases unmatched to any gene: 3. CDR3 length equals 14 residues. CDR3 sequence reads: CASSLGQGGEKLFF. Written as DNA, the CDR3 is TGCGCCAGCAGCTTGGGGCAGGGGGGTGAAAAACTGTTTTTT.

A few counts support this clone. J is TRBJ1-6 and V is TRBV7-5. TRBV7-5 is designated a pseudogene. CDR3 length: 13 residues. The CDR3 is CASEVIKYSPLHF. CDR3 nucleotide sequence: TGTGCCAGCGAGGTCATAAAGTATTCACCCCTCCACTTT.

The genes are TRBV2 and TRBJ1-5; possibly TRBD1 for D (6 bases). Germline V gene sequence: CDR1 SNHLY, CDR2 FYNNEI. The V end was cut by 8 bases, the J end by 1 base, with 9 bases between. There are 13 residues in the CDR3. The CDR3 DNA sequence: TGTGCCAGCCGGCAGGGGAGCAATCAGCCCCAGCATTTT. It codes for CASRQGSNQPQHF.

The J gene is TRBJ1-2, the V gene TRBV6-1; D call uncertain. Trimming took off 2 bases at V and 4 bases at J, with 17 bases between the two ends. The CDR3 sequence is 16 residues long. Germline values: CDR1 MNHNS, CDR2 SASEGT. This chain's CDR3 is CASSETDSPSSYGYTF. For the CDR3, the DNA is TGTGCCAGCAGTGAAACCGATTCTCCCTCGAGCTATGGCTACACCTTC.

V is TRBV11-2 and J is TRBJ1-1, with TRBD1 identical over 7 bases. This CDR3 has 14 amino acids. CDR1 and CDR2 (germline): SGHAT, FQNNGV. After removal of 2 bases from V and 4 bases from J, the junction contained 4 bases not matched to a gene. CDR3 DNA: TGTGCCAGCAGCTTAAGCAGGGGGAGCACTGAAGCTTTCTTT. It codes for CASSLSRGSTEAFF.

The chain couples TRBV5-1 to TRBJ2-7; TRBD1 agrees at 9 bases. V was clipped by 3 bases and J by 1 base; unmatched bases: 5. CDR1 is SGHRS, CDR2 YFSETQ, per germline. This CDR3 region has 15 residues. The DNA for the CDR3 is TGCGCCAGCAGCTGGGGACAGGGAGGGTCCTACGAGCAGTACTTC. Translated: CASSWGQGGSYEQYF.

The chain uses TRBV18 and TRBJ1-1; 9 positions match TRBD1. The germline gives CDR1 KGHSH, CDR2 LQKENI. With V trimmed by 2 bases and J by 6 bases, 1 base remained unmatched. CDR3 length equals 13 residues. The CDR3 reads CASSPDRGSEAFF. The CDR3 nucleotides are TGTGCCAGCTCACCAGACAGGGGGTCTGAAGCTTTCTTT.

The chain carries TRBV6-5 and TRBJ1-4; tentative D call: TRBD1 (5 bases). The germline CDR1 and CDR2 sequences are MNHEY and SVGAGI. V dropped 7 bases and J dropped 12 bases, with 15 bases sitting between them. The length of the CDR3 is 12 residues. The CDR3 region is CASTRGVEELFF. The CDR3 DNA follows: TGTGCCAGCACGCGGGGGGTTGAGGAACTGTTTTTT.

The chain joins TRBV6-1 to TRBJ1-2; perhaps TRBD1 as D (5 bases). This CDR3 contains 13 residues. The germline CDR1 and CDR2 sequences are MNHNS and SASEGT. V was pared by 1 base and J by 4 bases, with 7 bases between. The CDR3, as DNA: TGTGCCAGCAGTGAAGGTACAGGCTATGGCTACACCTTC. Translating gives CASSEGTGYGYTF.

This clone has just a few counts. The chain recombines TRBV19 with TRBJ1-6; D perhaps matches TRBD1 (6 bases). This CDR3 comprises 14 residues. Germline values: CDR1 LNHDA, CDR2 SQIVND (reference sequence). The V end was cut by 8 bases, the J end by 6 bases, with 14 bases between. CDR3 region: CASASRGGNSPLHF. CDR3 nucleotides: TGTGCCAGTGCCTCGAGGGGGGGTAATTCACCCCTCCACTTT.

The V and J genes are TRBV9 and TRBJ1-5; TRBD1 matches at 10 bases. Germline-derived CDR1 and CDR2 are SGDLS and YYNGEE. This CDR3 spans 18 amino acids. J lost 6 bases, V lost 3 bases, and 15 bases had no gene match. The CDR3 loop is CASSGPRDRGDTGQPQHF. The CDR3, as DNA: TGTGCCAGCAGCGGTCCCCGGGACAGGGGAGATACGGGTCAGCCCCAGCATTTT.

The chain joins TRBV7-3 to TRBJ1-1; D may be TRBD1 (5 bases). Germline CDR1 and CDR2: SGHTA and FQGTGA. The CDR3 is 14 residues long. The V end lost 2 bases, the J end lost 1 base, and 8 bases lay between the germline ends. Written as DNA, the CDR3 is TGTGCCAGCAGCTTAGGACACCCGAACACTGAAGCTTTCTTT. Protein: CASSLGHPNTEAFF.

The chain has TRBV6-5 and TRBJ2-7; D ambiguous. The CDR3 contains 14 residues. Trimming left V 4 bases short and J 0 bases short, with 10 bases between. The germline V gene has CDR1 MNHEY and CDR2 SVGAGI. CDR3 coding DNA: TGTGCCAGCAGTTCCCCCTTTAACTCCTACGAGCAGTACTTC. It is translated as CASSSPFNSYEQYF.

The J gene is TRBJ2-7, the V gene TRBV9; TRBD2 matches 13 bases. Germline V gives CDR1 SGDLS, CDR2 YYNGEE. The trim removed 4 bases at V and 5 bases at J, leaving 9 bases unmatched. This CDR3 comprises 16 residues. The CDR3 nucleotides are TGTGCCAGCAGCCTCCGGACTAGCGGGGGACTTGACGAGCAGTACTTC. It yields the protein CASSLRTSGGLDEQYF.

The chain links TRBV9 to TRBJ2-3, with TRBD2 matching over 8 bases. The CDR3 loop spans 15 amino acids. V was clipped by 0 bases and J by 5 bases; unmatched bases: 5. Per the germline V gene, CDR1 is SGDLS and CDR2 is YYNGEE. The CDR3 here is CASSVAGGRIDTQYF. The DNA of the CDR3 is TGTGCCAGCAGCGTAGCGGGGGGGCGAATAGATACGCAGTATTTT.

This clone was counted once. The genes are TRBV4-1 and TRBJ2-2; D might be TRBD1 (5 bases). CDR1 and CDR2 (germline): MGHRA, YSYEKL. V was shortened by 3 bases and J by 1 base, with 12 bases between the two germline ends. This CDR3 is 16 amino acids long. DNA of the CDR3: TGCGCCAGCAGCCAGGGGCCAGGAGAGAACACCGGGGAGCTGTTTTTT. Translating gives CASSQGPGENTGELFF.

The chain combines TRBV2 with TRBJ2-7; weak D call: TRBD2 (6 bases). This CDR3 spans 15 amino acids. Germline V gives CDR1 SNHLY, CDR2 FYNNEI. Trimming left V 4 bases short and J 0 bases short, with 13 bases between. CDR3 amino acids: CASSGRGRSSYEQYF. The CDR3 bases are TGTGCCAGCAGTGGGCGGGGACGCAGCTCCTACGAGCAGTACTTC. The full variable domain, in which reference TRBV2 and TRBJ2-7 provide the parts outside the CDR3, is EPEVTQTPSHQVTQMGQEVILRCVPISNHLYFYWYRQILGQKVEFLVSFYNNEISEKSEIFDDQFSVERPDGSNFTLKIRSTKLEDSAMYFCASSGRGRSSYEQYFGPGTRLTVT.

The genes are TRBV6-1 and TRBJ1-6; 10 positions agree with TRBD1. Germline V CDR1 and CDR2: MNHNS, SASEGT. CDR3 size: 15 residues. The J segment lost 2 bases and the V segment lost 8 bases, leaving 3 bases of the junction unmatched. DNA of the CDR3: TGTGCCAGCCAGGGGACAGGGGCCTATAATTCACCCCTCCACTTT. As protein: CASQGTGAYNSPLHF.

CDR3 protein: CASSIAPVGETQYF. CDR3 sequence (DNA): TGTGCCAGTAGTATTGCCCCAGTGGGCGAGACCCAGTACTTC. The chain links TRBV19 to TRBJ2-5; no clear D gene. In germline, CDR1 is LNHDA, CDR2 SQIVND (reference sequence). This CDR3 region has 14 residues. The V and J ends lost 3 bases and 5 bases respectively, with 13 bases between them.

V is TRBV2 and J is TRBJ2-4; 9 nucleotides match TRBD2. This CDR3 comprises 16 residues. V lost 7 bases, J lost 3 bases, and 10 bases stayed unmatched. CDR1 SNHLY and CDR2 FYNNEI come from the germline V gene. The CDR3 DNA sequence: TGTGCCAGCAAGGCTAGCGGGGTAGCAAGCAAAAACATTCAGTACTTC. Translating it yields CASKASGVASKNIQYF.

This chain uses TRBV9 with TRBJ2-2; D is undetermined. Germline lookup yields CDR1 SGDLS and CDR2 YYNGEE. CDR3 size: 16 residues. Trimming stripped 0 bases from V and 2 bases from J, with 11 bases between. CDR3 sequence: CASSVGQATNTGELFF. CDR3 nucleotide sequence: TGTGCCAGCAGCGTAGGGCAGGCTACCAACACCGGGGAGCTGTTTTTT.

The chain uses TRBV7-3 and TRBJ2-5; weak D call: TRBD2 (6 bases). CDR1 is SGHTA and CDR2 is FQGTGA in the germline V gene. V was trimmed by 2 bases and J by 5 bases, leaving 15 bases between them. CDR3 size: 15 residues. The CDR3 nucleotides read TGTGCCAGCAGCTTAGGGGTTGGAGGGTTGGAGACCCAGTACTTC. Protein sequence: CASSLGVGGLETQYF.

The chain joins TRBV5-6 to TRBJ2-5, with 7 bases fitting TRBD1. This CDR3 contains 14 residues. Per germline, CDR1 SGHDT and CDR2 YYEEEE. J was trimmed by 1 base and V by 7 bases; bases with no gene match: 7. Here the CDR3 reads CASHTRTGQETQYF. Here the CDR3 DNA reads TGTGCCAGCCACACCCGGACAGGCCAAGAGACCCAGTACTTC.

The rearrangement joins TRBV4-2 to TRBJ2-7; 9 positions match TRBD1. Trimming at V came to 2 bases and at J to 0 bases, leaving 8 bases not matched to a gene. The CDR3 spans 17 residues. The germline CDR1 and CDR2 sequences are LGHNA and YNFKEQ. For the CDR3, the DNA is TGTGCCAGCAGCCAACGCGGACAGGGGCCAAGCTCCTACGAGCAGTACTTC. Translating it yields CASSQRGQGPSSYEQYF.

Only one count was recorded for this clone. The chain has TRBV10-3 and TRBJ2-5; perhaps TRBD1 as D (7 bases). Germline V CDR1 and CDR2: ENHRY, SYGVKD. V lost 6 bases to trimming and J lost 4 bases, with 18 bases between them. This CDR3 is built from 15 residues. The CDR3 DNA sequence: TGTGCCATCAGGGCCAGACAGGGAGGCCGAGAGACCCAGTACTTC. Protein sequence: CAIRARQGGRETQYF.

This chain joins TRBV15 and TRBJ2-7; 7 nucleotides agree with TRBD2. The germline V gene encodes CDR1 LNHNV and CDR2 YYDKDF (reference sequence). V dropped 1 base and J dropped 0; count of bases not matched to a gene: 0. The CDR3 loop spans 14 amino acids. The CDR3 DNA sequence: TGTGCCACCAGCAGAGGGGGGGGCTCCTACGAGCAGTACTTC. Its protein is CATSRGGGSYEQYF.

V is TRBV9 and J is TRBJ1-2; TRBD1 agrees at 8 bases. This CDR3 spans 14 amino acids. Germline CDR1 SGDLS, CDR2 YYNGEE. With V trimmed by 3 bases and J by 4 bases, 5 bases remained unmatched. The CDR3 loop is CASSASGGGYGYTF. The CDR3 nucleotides are TGTGCCAGCAGCGCTTCAGGGGGCGGCTATGGCTACACCTTC.